The present T cell receptor (beta chain) was sequenced within a study of a mutant IDH1 vaccine in newly diagnosed glioma. Across the study: Week 35 was safety follow-up visit V12; week 47 was end-of-study visit V13.

Trimming removed 7 bases from V and 3 bases from J, with 10 bases in between. Germline-derived CDR1 and CDR2 are DFQATT and SNEGSKA (reference sequence). The CDR3 contains 11 residues. Here immunoSEQ multiplex PCR was the method, and the copy in TCRdb shows in-frame clones only, minus some. The table lists about 56,000 clones, less than 90% of them singletons. Time point given: week 35, safety follow-up. In the vaccine, a single dose held 300 ug of the mutant IDH1 20-mer peptide, along with topical imiquimod. The sample holds one count of this clone. Its antigen is unknown. This sequence was found in a man aged 40-50 years with glioma. V is TRBV20-1 and J is TRBJ2-7, with D hard to call. Sample: PBMCs, taken from a glioma patient whose treatment included an IDH1 peptide vaccine. As DNA, the CDR3 is TGCAGTGGAGCAGGTATCTACGAGCAGTACTTC. It encodes CSGAGIYEQYF.